Reported below is one T cell receptor beta chain. The data were taken from a study of shared clonotypes between healthy human individuals. Positive CCR7 selection of CD45RO-negative cells yielded the naive CD8 cells, and terminally differentiated effector memory CD45RA+ cells were excluded. TCRdb keeps only in-frame clones here, not all; method: immunoSEQ multiplex PCR. The data hold about 2 million clones, with over 85% observed a single time. The CDR3 extends over 13 amino acids. Germline V gene lookup returns CDR1 LGHNT and CDR2 FRNRAP. Trimming removed 5 bases at V and 3 bases at J, with 8 bases between.

This TCR was sampled from a man aged 18-30 years in good health. The sequenced material came from naive CD8+ T cells sorted from blood. This chain uses TRBV12-5 with TRBJ2-1; D is undetermined. The CDR3 sequence is CASGGGIYNEQFF. The DNA for the CDR3 is TGTGCTAGTGGTGGCGGAATCTACAATGAGCAGTTCTTC.